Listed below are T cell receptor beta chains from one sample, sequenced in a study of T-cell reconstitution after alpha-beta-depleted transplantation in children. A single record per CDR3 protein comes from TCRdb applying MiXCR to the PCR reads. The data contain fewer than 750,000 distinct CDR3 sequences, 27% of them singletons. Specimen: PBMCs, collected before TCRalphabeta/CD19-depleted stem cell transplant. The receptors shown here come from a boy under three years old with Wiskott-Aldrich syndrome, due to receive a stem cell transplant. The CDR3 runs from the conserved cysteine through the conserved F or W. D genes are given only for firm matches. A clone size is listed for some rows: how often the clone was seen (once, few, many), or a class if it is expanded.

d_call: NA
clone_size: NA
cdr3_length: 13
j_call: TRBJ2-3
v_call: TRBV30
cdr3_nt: TGTGCCTGGATGAAGGGTGGGACAGATACGCAGTATTTT
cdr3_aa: CAWMKGGTDTQYF

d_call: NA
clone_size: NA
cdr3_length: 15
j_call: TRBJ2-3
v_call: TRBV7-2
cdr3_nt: TGTGCCAGCAGCTTTGACGGATTGAGCACAGATACGCAGTATTTT
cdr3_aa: CASSFDGLSTDTQYF

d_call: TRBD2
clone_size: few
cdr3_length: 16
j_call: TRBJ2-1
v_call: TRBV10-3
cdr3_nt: TGTGCCATCAGCCGAGCGGGACGCCGCTCCTACAATGAGCAGTTCTTC
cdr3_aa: CAISRAGRRSYNEQFF

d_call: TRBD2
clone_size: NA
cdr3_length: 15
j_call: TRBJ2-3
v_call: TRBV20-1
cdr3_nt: TGCAGTGCTGAATTAGCGGGAGATCGTGCAGATACGCAGTATTTT
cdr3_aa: CSAELAGDRADTQYF

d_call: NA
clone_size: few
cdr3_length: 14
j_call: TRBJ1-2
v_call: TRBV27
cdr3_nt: TGTGCCAGCAGTTTCTCCGGGAAAAACTATGGCTACACCTTC
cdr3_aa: CASSFSGKNYGYTF

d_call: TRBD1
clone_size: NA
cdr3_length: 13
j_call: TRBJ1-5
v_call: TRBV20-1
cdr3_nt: TGCAGTGCTATGACAGGGGCTAATCAGCCCCAGCATTTT
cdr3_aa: CSAMTGANQPQHF

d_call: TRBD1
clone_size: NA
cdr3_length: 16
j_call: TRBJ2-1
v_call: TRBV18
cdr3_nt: TGTGCCAGCTCACCACCGGGACAGGGCCCCTACAATGAGCAGTTCTTC
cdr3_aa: CASSPPGQGPYNEQFF

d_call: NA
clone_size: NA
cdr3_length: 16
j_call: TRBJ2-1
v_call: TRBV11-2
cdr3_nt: TGTGCCAGCAGCTTAGTTCTGCCCTCCGCCTACAATGAGCAGTTCTTC
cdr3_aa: CASSLVLPSAYNEQFF

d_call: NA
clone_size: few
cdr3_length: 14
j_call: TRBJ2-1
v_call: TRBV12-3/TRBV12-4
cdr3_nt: TGTGCCAGCAGTTTATTGACCAACACGAATGAGCAGTTCTTC
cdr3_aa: CASSLLTNTNEQFF

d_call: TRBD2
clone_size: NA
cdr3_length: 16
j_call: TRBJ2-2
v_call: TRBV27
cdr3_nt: TGTGCCAGCAGCTTCCGGGGGGGGGCGAACACCGGGGAGCTGTTTTTT
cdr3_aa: CASSFRGGANTGELFF

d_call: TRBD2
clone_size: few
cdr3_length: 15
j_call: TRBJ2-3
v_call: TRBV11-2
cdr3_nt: TGTGCCAGCACCCCCTTGCGGGAGGGCATAGATACGCAGTATTTT
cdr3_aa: CASTPLREGIDTQYF

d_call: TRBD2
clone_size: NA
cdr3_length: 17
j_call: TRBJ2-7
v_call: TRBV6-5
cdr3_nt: TGTGCCAGCAGTTACTCTCCTAGCGGGAGAACTTTTTACGAGCAGTACTTC
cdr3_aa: CASSYSPSGRTFYEQYF

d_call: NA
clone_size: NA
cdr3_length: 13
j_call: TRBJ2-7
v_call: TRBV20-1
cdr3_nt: TGCAGTGCTAGAGACACGGAGACCTACGAGCAGTACTTC
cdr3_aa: CSARDTETYEQYF

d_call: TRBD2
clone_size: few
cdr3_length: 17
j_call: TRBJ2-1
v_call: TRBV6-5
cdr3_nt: TGTGCCAGCAGTTACCGCCTGACTAGCGGTACCTACAATGAGCAGTTCTTC
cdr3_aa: CASSYRLTSGTYNEQFF

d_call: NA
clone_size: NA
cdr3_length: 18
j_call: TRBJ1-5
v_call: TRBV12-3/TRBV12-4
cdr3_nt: TGTGCCAGCAGCCGTGGGGGGGGCGGCACTTATAGCAATCAGCCCCAGCATTTT
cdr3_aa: CASSRGGGGTYSNQPQHF

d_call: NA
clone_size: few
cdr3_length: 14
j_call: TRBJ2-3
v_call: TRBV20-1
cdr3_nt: TGCAGTGCTTGCCCTTCGGGCCTGGGAGATACGCAGTATTTT
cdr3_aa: CSACPSGLGDTQYF

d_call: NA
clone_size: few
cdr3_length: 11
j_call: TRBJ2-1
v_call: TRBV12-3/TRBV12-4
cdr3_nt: TGTGCCAGCAGTTTAAAGGCGGCGAAGTTCTTC
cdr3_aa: CASSLKAAKFF

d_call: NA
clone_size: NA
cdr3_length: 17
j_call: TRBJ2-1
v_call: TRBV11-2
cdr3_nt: TGTGCCAGCAGCTTAAGGGGGTGGCGGAGAGAGAGCAATGAGCAGTTCTTC
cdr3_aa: CASSLRGWRRESNEQFF

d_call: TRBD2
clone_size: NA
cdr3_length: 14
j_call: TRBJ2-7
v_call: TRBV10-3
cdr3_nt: TGTGCCATCAGCTGGACTAGCGGGATCTACGAGCAGTACTTC
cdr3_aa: CAISWTSGIYEQYF

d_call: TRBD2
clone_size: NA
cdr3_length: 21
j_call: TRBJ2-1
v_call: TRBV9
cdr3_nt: TGTGCCAGCAGCCCCGACCCATCTAACCCGCTAGCGGACTACTCCTACAATGAGCAGTTCTTC
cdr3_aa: CASSPDPSNPLADYSYNEQFF

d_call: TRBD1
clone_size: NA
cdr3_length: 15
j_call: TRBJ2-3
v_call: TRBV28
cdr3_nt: TGTGCCAGCAGTTCCGGACAGGGAGCCTTTAATACGCAGTATTTT
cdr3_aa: CASSSGQGAFNTQYF

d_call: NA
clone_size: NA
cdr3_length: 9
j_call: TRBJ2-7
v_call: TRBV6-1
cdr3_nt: TGTGCCTCAGTCAAAAAGGGGCACTTC
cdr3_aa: CASVKKGHF

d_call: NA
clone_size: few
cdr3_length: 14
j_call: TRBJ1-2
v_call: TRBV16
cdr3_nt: TGTGCCAGCAGCCAAACGGCCAGTCGGAATGGCTACACCTTC
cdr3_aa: CASSQTASRNGYTF

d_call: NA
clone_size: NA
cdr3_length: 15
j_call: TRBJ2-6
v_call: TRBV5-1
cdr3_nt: TGCGCCAGCAGCTTCTGGAGCTCTGGGGCCAACGTCCTGACTTTC
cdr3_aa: CASSFWSSGANVLTF

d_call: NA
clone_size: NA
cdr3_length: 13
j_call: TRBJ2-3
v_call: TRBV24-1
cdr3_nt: TGTGCCACCAGTGATCTCTACACAGATACGCAGTATTTT
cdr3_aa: CATSDLYTDTQYF

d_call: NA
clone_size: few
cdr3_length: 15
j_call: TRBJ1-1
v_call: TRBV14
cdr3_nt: TGTGCCAGCAGCCGATTACGGGGGATGAACACTGAAGCTTTCTTT
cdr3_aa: CASSRLRGMNTEAFF

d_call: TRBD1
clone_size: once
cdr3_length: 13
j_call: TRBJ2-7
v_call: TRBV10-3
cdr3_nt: TGTGCCATCAGGACAGGGCTCACCTACGAGCAGTACTTC
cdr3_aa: CAIRTGLTYEQYF

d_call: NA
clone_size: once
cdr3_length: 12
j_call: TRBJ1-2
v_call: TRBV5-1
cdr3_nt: TGCGCCAGCAGCTTGAACAGGGAGGGCTACACCTTC
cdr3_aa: CASSLNREGYTF

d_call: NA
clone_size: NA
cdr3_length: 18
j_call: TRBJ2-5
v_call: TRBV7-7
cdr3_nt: TGTGCCAGCAGCTTAGCTCCCGGGTTGGGACTTCAAGAGATAACCCAGTACTTC
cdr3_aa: CASSLAPGLGLQEITQYF

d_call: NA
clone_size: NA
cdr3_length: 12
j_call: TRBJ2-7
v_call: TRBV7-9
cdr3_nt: TGTGCCAGCAGCTTAAATCGAAACGAGCAGTACTTC
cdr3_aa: CASSLNRNEQYF

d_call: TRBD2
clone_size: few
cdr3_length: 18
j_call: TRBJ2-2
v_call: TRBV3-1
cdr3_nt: TGTGCCAGCTCCCACGATGCTTGGACTAGCTGGAAGTTCGGGGAGCTGTTTTTT
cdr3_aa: CASSHDAWTSWKFGELFF

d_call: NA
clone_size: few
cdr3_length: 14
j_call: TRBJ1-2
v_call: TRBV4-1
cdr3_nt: TGCGCCAGCAGCCAAGGCTTGAGGAGATACGGCTACACCTTC
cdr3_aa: CASSQGLRRYGYTF

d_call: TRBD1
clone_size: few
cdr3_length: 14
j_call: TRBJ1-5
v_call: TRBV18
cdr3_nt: TGTGCCAGCTCACCTACAGGGGGGTATCAGCCCCAGCATTTT
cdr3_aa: CASSPTGGYQPQHF

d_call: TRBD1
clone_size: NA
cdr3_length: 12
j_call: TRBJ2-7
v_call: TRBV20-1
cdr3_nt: TGCAGTGCTAACAGGGGGCAGGGCGAGCAGTACTTC
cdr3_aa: CSANRGQGEQYF

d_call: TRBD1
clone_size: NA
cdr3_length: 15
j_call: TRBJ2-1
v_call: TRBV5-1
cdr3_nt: TGCGCCAGCAGCCAAGGACAGGACTCTACCAATGAGCAGTTCTTC
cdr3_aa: CASSQGQDSTNEQFF

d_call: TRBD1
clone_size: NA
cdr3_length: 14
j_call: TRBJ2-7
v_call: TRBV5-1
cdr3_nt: TGCGCCAGCAGCTTGGGAGACAGGGTCAGGGAGCAGTACTTC
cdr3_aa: CASSLGDRVREQYF

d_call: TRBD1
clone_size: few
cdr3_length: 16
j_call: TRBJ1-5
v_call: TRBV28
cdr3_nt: TGTGCCAGCAGTTCCCCGACAGGGGTCGGCAATCAGCCCCAGCATTTT
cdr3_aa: CASSSPTGVGNQPQHF

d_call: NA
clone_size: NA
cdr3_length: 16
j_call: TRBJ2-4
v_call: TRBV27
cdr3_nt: TGTGCCAGCAGTAAAACCCTGGGACTAGCCAAAAACATTCAGTACTTC
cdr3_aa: CASSKTLGLAKNIQYF

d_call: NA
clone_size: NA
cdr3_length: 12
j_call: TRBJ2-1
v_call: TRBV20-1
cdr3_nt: TGCAGTGCTAGGATCCCGGGCAATGAGCAGTTCTTC
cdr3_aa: CSARIPGNEQFF

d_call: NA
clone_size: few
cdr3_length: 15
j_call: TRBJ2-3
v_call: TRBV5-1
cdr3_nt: TGCGCCAGTCGTAGATGGGGGGCGAGCACAGATACGCAGTATTTT
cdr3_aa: CASRRWGASTDTQYF

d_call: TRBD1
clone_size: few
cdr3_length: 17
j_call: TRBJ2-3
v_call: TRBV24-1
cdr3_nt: TGTGCCACCAGTGATTGGGGACAGGGGGCGCGCGCAGATACGCAGTATTTT
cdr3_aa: CATSDWGQGARADTQYF

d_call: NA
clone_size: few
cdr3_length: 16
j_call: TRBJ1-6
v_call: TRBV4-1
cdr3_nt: TGCGCCAGCAGCCAAGTTCGAGAAGGAGCAATTTCACCCCTCCACTTT
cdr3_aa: CASSQVREGAISPLHF

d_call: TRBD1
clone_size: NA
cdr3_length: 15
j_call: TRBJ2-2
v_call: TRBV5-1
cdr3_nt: TGCGCCAGCAGCTTGGTACAGGGGGAGCACGGGGAGCTGTTTTTT
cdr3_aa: CASSLVQGEHGELFF

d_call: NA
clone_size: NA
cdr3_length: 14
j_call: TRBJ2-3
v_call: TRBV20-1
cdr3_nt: TGCAGTGCTAGTACCGGGACGCCCAGGGATACGCAGTATTTT
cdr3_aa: CSASTGTPRDTQYF

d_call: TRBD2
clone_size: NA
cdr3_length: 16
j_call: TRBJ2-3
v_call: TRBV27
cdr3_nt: TGTGCCAGCACGTTTCTTAGCGGGAGTGTGGCAGATACGCAGTATTTT
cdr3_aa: CASTFLSGSVADTQYF

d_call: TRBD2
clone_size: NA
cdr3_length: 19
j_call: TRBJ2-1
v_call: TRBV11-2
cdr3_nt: TGTGCCAGCAGCTTAAACTGGGAGTGGACTAGCGGGAGTCGCTATGAGCAGTTCTTC
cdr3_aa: CASSLNWEWTSGSRYEQFF

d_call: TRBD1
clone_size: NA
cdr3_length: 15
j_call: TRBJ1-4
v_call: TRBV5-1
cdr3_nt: TGCGCCAGCAGCTCAGGGACAGGCGCGAATGAAAAACTGTTTTTT
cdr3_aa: CASSSGTGANEKLFF

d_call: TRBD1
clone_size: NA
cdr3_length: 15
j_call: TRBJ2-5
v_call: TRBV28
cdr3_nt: TGTGCCAGCAGTCGATGGACAGGGGGCGAGGAGACCCAGTACTTC
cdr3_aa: CASSRWTGGEETQYF

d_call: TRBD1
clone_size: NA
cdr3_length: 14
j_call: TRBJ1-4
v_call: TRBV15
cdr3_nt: TGTGCCACCAGCGTTGCAACAGGGGCCGGAAAACTGTTTTTT
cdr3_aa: CATSVATGAGKLFF

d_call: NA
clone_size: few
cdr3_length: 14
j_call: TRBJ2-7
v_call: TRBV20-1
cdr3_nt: TGCAGTGCTAGAGCGGCTGGCCGCTCTTACGAGCAGTACTTC
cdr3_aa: CSARAAGRSYEQYF

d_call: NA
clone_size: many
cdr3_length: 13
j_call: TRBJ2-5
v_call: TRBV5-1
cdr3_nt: TGCGCCAGCAGCTCGGCCTCCATGGAGACCCAGTACTTC
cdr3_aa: CASSSASMETQYF